These 31 T cell receptor beta chains originate from one sample sequenced in a study of shared clonotypes between healthy human individuals (dated by TCRdb to the early 2020s). Receptor amplification or capture employed the immunoSEQ multiplex PCR assay. Here the immuneACCESS table is served through TCRdb, limited to in-frame sequences with V and J called. Missing clones are a known gap in these copies; in checked studies unresolved V genes cover under half, and the rest lacks a known reason. The sample includes 2 million to 2.5 million clones, with 93% observed a single time. The top ten constitute about 0.39% of the sample. The sequenced material came from naive CD4+ T cells from PBMCs. Taken with the paper, the label for cell subset or site translates to: CD45RA+ positively selected. These TCRs come from a young man in good health. Some clones in this sample may be carry-over from other donors' samples.

In the case of this clone: Additional DNA sequences in this sample encode the identical CDR3. This sequence joins TRBV7-2 and TRBJ1-5, with unresolved D. Trimming removed 2 bases at V and 3 bases at J, with 8 bases between. The V gene's germline CDR1 is SGHTA and CDR2 FQGNSA. The CDR3 consists of 14 residues. The CDR3 bases are TGTGCCAGCAGCTTAATGGCGGTCAATCAGCCCCAGCATTTT. This gives the protein CASSLMAVNQPQHF.

V gene TRBV15 combines with J gene TRBJ2-7; 7 positions agree with TRBD2. This CDR3 spans 14 amino acids. Germline V lookup: CDR1 LNHNV, CDR2 YYDKDF (reference sequence). V gave up 0 bases and J gave up 2 bases; unmatched junction bases: 1. CDR3 amino acids: CATSREAGPYEQYF. For the CDR3, the DNA is TGTGCCACCAGCAGAGAAGCGGGACCCTACGAGCAGTACTTC.

This sequence joins TRBV2 and TRBJ2-3, with 7 bases fitting TRBD1. The CDR3 covers 14 residues. V lost 3 bases to trimming and J lost 3 bases; unmatched junction nucleotides: 3. The germline CDR1 and CDR2 sequences are SNHLY and FYNNEI. Written as DNA, the CDR3 is TGTGCCAGCAGTGAGGACAGGTGGACAGATACGCAGTATTTT. Protein product: CASSEDRWTDTQYF. Full variable domain (outside the CDR3, taken from reference TRBV2 and TRBJ2-3): EPEVTQTPSHQVTQMGQEVILRCVPISNHLYFYWYRQILGQKVEFLVSFYNNEISEKSEIFDDQFSVERPDGSNFTLKIRSTKLEDSAMYFCASSEDRWTDTQYFGPGTRLTVL.

The table lists this clone with a count of one. Other nucleotide sequences in the sample specify the same CDR3. V usage is TRBV5-1 and J usage is TRBJ2-5; no reliable D call. Germline V gene lookup returns CDR1 SGHRS and CDR2 YFSETQ. Trimming cost V 0 bases and J 2 bases, with 8 bases left between them. The CDR3 is 14 amino acids. In DNA, the CDR3 is TGCGCCAGCAGCTTGGTGACTGTGCAAGAGACCCAGTACTTC. It yields the protein CASSLVTVQETQYF. The full variable domain, rest sourced from reference TRBV5-1 and TRBJ2-5, is KAGVTQTPRYLIKTRGQQVTLSCSPISGHRSVSWYQQTPGQGLQFLFEYFSETQRNKGNFPGRFSGRQFSNSRSEMNVSTLELGDSALYLCASSLVTVQETQYFGPGTRLLVL.

CDR3 loop: CARSLVWSKHSNQPQHF. The CDR3 DNA follows: TGTGCCAGAAGCTTGGTATGGTCCAAACATAGCAATCAGCCCCAGCATTTT. The chain recombines TRBV5-3 with TRBJ1-5; D gene unclear. TRBV5-3 is an ORF, and what it does is uncertain. CDR3 length: 17 amino acids. V lost 0 bases and J lost 0, with 13 bases in between.

This clone has a handful of counts. The chain links TRBV6-5 to TRBJ1-1; D remains ambiguous. The V and J ends lost 3 bases and 4 bases respectively, with 9 bases between them. Germline V gives CDR1 MNHEY, CDR2 SVGAGI. The CDR3 spans 13 residues. The CDR3, as DNA: TGTGCCAGCAGTTATGAGCCCGGCACTGAAGCTTTCTTT. Residues: CASSYEPGTEAFF.

The chain recombines TRBV7-9 with TRBJ2-7, with unresolved D. The CDR3 extends over 14 amino acids. Trimming removed 3 bases from V and 6 bases from J, with 15 bases in between. Germline CDR1 and CDR2: SEHNR and FQNEAQ (reference sequence). CDR3 protein: CASSLSTSLPEQYF. Here the CDR3 DNA reads TGTGCCAGCAGCTTGTCTACTTCCCTACCCGAGCAGTACTTC.

This clone was recorded once. The chain recombines TRBV18 with TRBJ2-1, with TRBD2 identical over 11 bases. The trim removed 2 bases at V and 8 bases at J, leaving 5 bases unmatched. In germline, CDR1 is KGHSH, CDR2 LQKENI. The CDR3 contains 15 residues. The CDR3 bases are TGTGCCAGCTCACCATTGTCTAGCGGGAGGTATGAGCAGTTCTTC. It is translated as CASSPLSSGRYEQFF.

The chain links TRBV6-1 to TRBJ1-1, with D unresolved. V lost 5 bases, J lost 4 bases, and 5 bases lay in between. The CDR3 consists of 11 residues. CDR1 and CDR2 from the germline V gene are MNHNS and SASEGT. The chain's CDR3 is CASSYTTEAFF. The CDR3 DNA reads as TGTGCCAGCAGTTACACCACTGAAGCTTTCTTT.

The chain links TRBV4-2 to TRBJ1-5; the match to TRBD1 covers 7 bases. The length of the CDR3 is 15 residues. V gave up 0 bases and J gave up 9 bases; unmatched junction bases: 8. Per the germline V gene, CDR1 is LGHNA and CDR2 is YNFKEQ. The CDR3: CASSQDWQGGGPQHF. CDR3 nucleotides: TGTGCCAGCAGCCAAGATTGGCAGGGGGGAGGGCCCCAGCATTTT.

The genes are TRBV11-2 and TRBJ2-5; D remains ambiguous. The CDR3 covers 17 residues. V lost 0 bases, J lost 4 bases, and 18 bases lay in between. The germline V gene encodes CDR1 SGHAT and CDR2 FQNNGV. This CDR3 reads CASSLDLGLGRRETQYF. CDR3 bases: TGTGCCAGCAGCTTAGATCTCGGGCTGGGTAGGCGAGAGACCCAGTACTTC.

This rearrangement joins TRBV9 to TRBJ2-3; D is perhaps TRBD1 or TRBD2 (5 bases each). With 0 bases removed from V and 1 base from J, the gap between germline ends came to 15 bases. This CDR3 has 17 residues. CDR1 and CDR2 (germline): SGDLS, YYNGEE. The CDR3 DNA reads as TGTGCCAGCAGCGTAGTCAATGGGGGAACTGGCACAGATACGCAGTATTTT. It encodes CASSVVNGGTGTDTQYF.

Concerning this clone: Other DNA sequences in the same sample also yield this CDR3. The J gene is TRBJ2-3, the V gene TRBV5-1, with TRBD1 matching 8 bases. The V segment lost 4 bases and the J segment 1 base; nucleotides outside the gene matches: 5. The CDR3 totals 15 residues. Germline CDR1 SGHRS, CDR2 YFSETQ. This CDR3 is CASSPQGAGTDTQYF. CDR3 DNA: TGCGCCAGCAGCCCTCAGGGGGCGGGCACAGATACGCAGTATTTT.

Here the CDR3 reads CASSTRQHITAADTQYF. The CDR3 DNA reads as TGTGCCAGTAGTACTCGACAGCACATAACCGCCGCGGATACGCAGTATTTT. The chain combines TRBV19 with TRBJ2-3; tentatively, D is TRBD1 (5 bases). CDR3 length: 17 amino acids. Trimming removed 4 bases from V and 6 bases from J, with 23 bases in between. Per germline, CDR1 LNHDA and CDR2 SQIVND (reference sequence).

This clone appeared a single time. V is TRBV7-3 and J is TRBJ2-3; 9 positions agree with TRBD2. The CDR3 totals 15 residues. In germline, CDR1 is SGHTA, CDR2 FQGTGA. The V segment lost 5 bases and the J segment 3 bases; nucleotides outside the gene matches: 6. CDR3 residues: CASSRGLAGTDTQYF. The CDR3 DNA sequence: TGTGCCAGCAGCCGGGGCCTAGCGGGGACAGATACGCAGTATTTT.

The CDR3 loop reads CASSVGGGGELAKNIQYF. CDR3 sequence (DNA): TGTGCCAGCAGTGTAGGTGGAGGAGGCGAACTAGCCAAAAACATTCAGTACTTC. V usage is TRBV28 and J usage is TRBJ2-4; D perhaps matches TRBD2 (5 bases). The V end lost 5 bases, the J end lost 0 bases, and 20 bases lay between the germline ends. This CDR3 contains 18 residues. Germline-derived CDR1 and CDR2 are MDHEN and SYDVKM.

A note on this clone: Other DNA sequences in this sample translate to the same CDR3. The rearrangement uses TRBV15 and TRBJ2-1; a possible D gene is TRBD2 (6 bases). Germline lookup yields CDR1 LNHNV and CDR2 YYDKDF (reference sequence). The CDR3 covers 13 residues. The V and J ends lost 0 bases and 9 bases respectively, with 9 bases between them. The CDR3 region is CATSRDLGGEQFF. As DNA, the CDR3 is TGTGCCACCAGCAGAGATTTGGGGGGTGAGCAGTTCTTC.

The chain is built from TRBV15 and TRBJ2-2, with 8 nucleotides matching TRBD2. Germline V gene lookup returns CDR1 LNHNV and CDR2 YYDKDF (reference sequence). CDR3 length: 18 amino acids. Trimming at V came to 0 bases and at J to 4 bases, leaving 10 bases not matched to a gene. CDR3 DNA: TGTGCCACCAGCAGAGATCGGCTTGGCGGGACTAGCACCGGGGAGCTGTTTTTT. Protein: CATSRDRLGGTSTGELFF.

The chain recombines TRBV4-1 with TRBJ2-7; D remains unclear. Germline V CDR1 and CDR2: MGHRA, YSYEKL. The CDR3 runs 13 residues. V lost 1 base and J lost 6, with 10 bases in between. The CDR3 region is CASSQVPQSEQYF. The DNA of the CDR3 is TGCGCCAGCAGCCAAGTGCCTCAATCCGAGCAGTACTTC.

A single count supports this clone. The CDR3 is CASKNGEREHTQYF. Written as DNA, the CDR3 is TGTGCCAGCAAGAATGGGGAGCGGGAGCACACGCAGTATTTT. The chain combines TRBV7-9 with TRBJ2-3; 8 bases are shared with TRBD2. CDR1 is SEHNR, CDR2 FQNEAQ, per germline (reference sequence). The CDR3 is 14 amino acids. J was trimmed by 9 bases and V by 7 bases; bases with no gene match: 12.

Remarks on this clone: Other DNA sequences within the sample encode an identical CDR3. CDR3: CASGRGSGANVLTF. CDR3 nucleotide sequence: TGTGCCAGCGGAAGGGGCTCTGGGGCCAACGTCCTGACTTTC. The chain couples TRBV28 to TRBJ2-6; possible D gene TRBD1, 5 bases. The germline gives CDR1 MDHEN, CDR2 SYDVKM. V was trimmed by 8 bases and J by 0 bases, leaving 8 bases between them. The CDR3 contains 14 residues.

This clone has a handful of counts. The chain uses TRBV18 and TRBJ2-2, with a possible D match to TRBD1 (6 bases). In germline, CDR1 is KGHSH, CDR2 LQKENI. This CDR3 spans 16 amino acids. The ends were cut back, 3 bases at V and 2 bases at J, with 13 bases in the middle. CDR3 in amino acids: CASSPVWDTNTGELFF. The CDR3 nucleotides read TGTGCCAGCTCACCGGTATGGGACACCAACACCGGGGAGCTGTTTTTT.

J is TRBJ2-7 and V is TRBV5-6; D tentatively reads TRBD1 or TRBD2 (6 bases each). V lost 0 bases, J lost 3 bases, and 16 bases lay in between. The CDR3 consists of 16 residues. Germline-derived CDR1 and CDR2 are SGHDT and YYEEEE. CDR3 DNA sequence: TGTGCCAGCAGCTTGGCCGGGGGCATGGTTGACTACGAGCAGTACTTC. It translates to CASSLAGGMVDYEQYF. The entire variable domain, with the rest obtained from reference TRBV5-6 and TRBJ2-7, is as follows: DAGVTQSPTHLIKTRGQQVTLRCSPKSGHDTVSWYQQALGQGPQFIFQYYEEEERQRGNFPDRFSGHQFPNYSSELNVNALLLGDSALYLCASSLAGGMVDYEQYFGPGTRLTVT.

The rearrangement uses TRBV18 and TRBJ2-5, with a weak D call TRBD1 (5 bases). Per germline, CDR1 KGHSH and CDR2 LQKENI. The CDR3 length is 14 residues. V shed 5 bases and J shed 4 bases, with 14 bases lying between them. The CDR3 coding sequence is TGTGCCAGCTCAGGAGTTGGCAGGGCAGAGACCCAGTACTTC. Its protein product is CASSGVGRAETQYF.

This clone was counted once. The chain carries TRBV7-2 and TRBJ2-2; D could derive from TRBD1 or TRBD2 (5 bases each). Trimming removed 5 bases from V and 2 bases from J, with 15 bases in between. The CDR3 loop spans 16 amino acids. Germline V gives CDR1 SGHTA, CDR2 FQGNSA. The CDR3 region is CASSPRSGSNTGELFF. DNA of the CDR3: TGTGCCAGCAGCCCCAGGTCAGGGAGTAACACCGGGGAGCTGTTTTTT.

The rearrangement uses TRBV7-9 and TRBJ1-1; D is unclear. The CDR3 totals 16 residues. Germline V gene data show CDR1 as SEHNR and CDR2 as FQNEAQ (reference sequence). Trimming cost V 5 bases and J 1 base, with 17 bases left between them. The CDR3 protein is CASSQDPFKENTEAFF. The CDR3 nucleotides read TGTGCCAGCAGCCAGGACCCCTTTAAGGAGAACACTGAAGCTTTCTTT.

The CDR3, as DNA: TGCGCCAGCAGACAGAAAGCGTCAACTAATGAAAAACTGTTTTTT. Its protein product is CASRQKASTNEKLFF. The gene calls are TRBV5-1 and TRBJ1-4; D unresolved. V was pared by 5 bases and J by 0 bases, with 11 bases between. The CDR3 has 15 amino acids. CDR1 is SGHRS and CDR2 is YFSETQ in the germline V gene.

This clone was picked up a small number of times. The sample has other DNA sequences that encode this CDR3 too. The chain links TRBV4-1 to TRBJ1-2; D is perhaps TRBD1 (6 bases). The CDR3 runs to 15 residues. Trimming took 1 base from V and 2 from J, leaving 11 bases between them. Germline V gives CDR1 MGHRA, CDR2 YSYEKL. The CDR3 reads CASSQVPGANYGYTF. CDR3 sequence (DNA): TGCGCCAGCAGCCAAGTTCCGGGGGCGAACTATGGCTACACCTTC.

This chain uses TRBV2 with TRBJ2-2, with no clear D. V lost 9 bases and J lost 0, with 8 bases in between. CDR1 SNHLY and CDR2 FYNNEI come from the germline V gene. This CDR3 comprises 13 residues. The DNA for the CDR3 is TGTGCCAGTGGCCCTTCGAACACCGGGGAGCTGTTTTTT. Its protein is CASGPSNTGELFF. Full variable domain (remainder filled in from reference TRBV2 and TRBJ2-2): EPEVTQTPSHQVTQMGQEVILRCVPISNHLYFYWYRQILGQKVEFLVSFYNNEISEKSEIFDDQFSVERPDGSNFTLKIRSTKLEDSAMYFCASGPSNTGELFFGEGSRLTVL.

The V call is TRBV4-3, the J call TRBJ1-3; D may be TRBD1 (6 bases). The CDR3 length is 16 residues. Trimming cost V 2 bases and J 0 bases, with 11 bases left between them. CDR1 is LGHNA and CDR2 is YSLEER in the germline V gene. As DNA, the CDR3 is TGCGCCAGCAGCCAACAGGGGACCTCCTCTGGAAACACCATATATTTT. As protein: CASSQQGTSSGNTIYF.

This clone was found once. Other DNA sequences from this sample encode an identical CDR3 as well. The chain recombines TRBV5-1 with TRBJ2-1; TRBD1 matches at 11 bases. Germline V lookup: CDR1 SGHRS, CDR2 YFSETQ. This CDR3 region has 16 residues. V shed 4 bases and J 3 bases; nucleotides not matched to a gene: 6. The CDR3 loop reads CASSASGTGGYNEQFF. DNA for the CDR3: TGCGCCAGCAGCGCCTCCGGGACAGGGGGCTACAATGAGCAGTTCTTC.